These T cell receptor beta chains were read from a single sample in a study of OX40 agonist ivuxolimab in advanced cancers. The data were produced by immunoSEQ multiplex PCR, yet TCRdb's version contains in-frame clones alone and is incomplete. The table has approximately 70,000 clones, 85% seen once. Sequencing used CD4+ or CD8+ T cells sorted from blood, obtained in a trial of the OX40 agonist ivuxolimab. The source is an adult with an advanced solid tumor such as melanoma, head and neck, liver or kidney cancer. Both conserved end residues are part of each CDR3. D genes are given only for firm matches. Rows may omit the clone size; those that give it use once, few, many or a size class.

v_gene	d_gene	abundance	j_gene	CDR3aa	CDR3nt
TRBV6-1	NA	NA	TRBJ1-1	CASSEGQWGTEAFF	TGTGCCAGCAGTGAAGGCCAGTGGGGCACTGAAGCTTTCTTT
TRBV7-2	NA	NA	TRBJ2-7	CASSLDRDIAYEQYF	TGTGCCAGCAGCTTAGACCGGGACATCGCCTACGAGCAGTACTTC
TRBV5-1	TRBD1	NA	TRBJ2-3	CASSFIGTASTDTQYF	TGCGCCAGCAGCTTTATAGGGACAGCTTCCACAGATACGCAGTATTTT
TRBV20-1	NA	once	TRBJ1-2	CSARDTGLSTF	TGCAGTGCTAGAGATACGGGTTTGAGCACCTTC
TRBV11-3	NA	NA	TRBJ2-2	CASSQKRTGELFF	TGTGCCAGCAGCCAGAAGCGTACCGGGGAGCTGTTTTTT
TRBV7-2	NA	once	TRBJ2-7	CASTSRGTYEQYF	TGTGCCAGCACCTCAAGGGGGACCTACGAGCAGTACTTC
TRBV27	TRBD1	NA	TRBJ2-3	CASRPTGADTQYF	TGTGCCAGCAGACCCACAGGGGCAGATACGCAGTATTTT
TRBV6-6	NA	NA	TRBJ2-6	CASSSGANVLTF	TGTGCCAGTAGTTCTGGGGCCAACGTCCTGACTTTC
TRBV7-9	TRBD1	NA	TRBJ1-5	CASSQGAGGNQPQHF	TGTGCCAGCAGCCAGGGGGCGGGTGGCAATCAGCCCCAGCATTTT
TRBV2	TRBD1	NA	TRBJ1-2	CASSGTGFGGYTF	TGTGCCAGCAGTGGGACAGGATTTGGTGGCTACACCTTC
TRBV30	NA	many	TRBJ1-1	CASSRGNTEAFF	TGTGCCTCGAGTCGAGGAAACACTGAAGCTTTCTTT